A single TCR beta chain is shown here with its context. This clone was counted only a few times. The target of this receptor is not known. The input lacks base qualities; no much larger clone sits a single base away. The record originates from a study of CD4 T cells in relation to SARS-CoV-2 and coronaviruses (dated by TCRdb to the early 2020s). For context, the study as a whole: The ViraFEST assay cultured PBMCs with antigen for about eleven days, then sequenced TCR beta CDR3s to find antigen-specific clonal expansions. The negative reference condition was either a culture with an HIV-1 Nef peptide pool or a culture with no peptide. Patient-derived lymphoblastoid cell lines were used to map the HLA restriction of shared crossreactive spike epitopes. At the level of individual TCR clonotypes, the study evaluated whether memory CD4+ T cells crossreact between the spike proteins of SARS-CoV-2 and those of common cold coronaviruses. Samples from a few pre-COVID donors and the naive versus memory experiments were sequenced with the Adaptive Biotechnologies TCR-sequencing kit; other data were Illumina-based. A different, Illumina-based TCR-beta assay was used to sequence expansion assays from other donors in the study.

Library construction relied on the immunoSEQ multiplex PCR assay. For the original study's pipeline: Preprocessing removed nonproductive sequences and CDR3s not starting with C, not ending with F or W, or shorter than 7 amino acids. The MANAFEST web app identified antigen-specific clonotypes based on expansion compared with the reference and other culture wells. A clone counted as positive if significantly expanded in 2 of 3 replicate wells versus the reference culture at FDR below 0.05. Positive clones also required significant expansion versus all other tandem wells and an odds ratio above 5. CDR3 homology was measured as pairwise Levenshtein distance, computed with the stringdist R package after trimming three terminal residues from each end. The immuneACCESS repertoire file appears here via TCRdb, limited to in-frame rearrangements. These files lack a portion of the clones; in checked studies, under half of the deficit traces to unresolved V genes, and the cause of the others is not known. The DNA gave D and trimming, while V, J and clone size come from that table. For this sample there are around 25,000 clones; about three quarters appear just once. The ten largest clones add up to 9.5% to 15% of the sample.

CD4+ T cells from unexposed donors were collected before the COVID-19 pandemic (2011-2018). The EasySep CD4+ T cell isolation kit was used to isolate CD4+ T cells once the cultures had run for roughly 10 days. As far as cell numbers permitted, CD4+ T cells from unexposed donors were tested for reactivity against SARS-CoV-2 S and N as well as four spike pools from common cold coronaviruses. Each well held more than 1.5 million PBMCs cultured in IMDM containing about 5.3% human AB serum and approximately 9 IU/ml IL-2. Half of the culture medium was replaced with fresh IL-2-containing medium on days 3 and 7. Each peptide culture condition was generally run in triplicate replicate wells. Leukapheresis product for the unexposed donors was purchased commercially. Ficoll-Paque PLUS gradient centrifugation was used to isolate PBMCs from leukapheresis product or whole blood. PBMCs were either cryopreserved at -140 degrees C or used fresh in the expansion assay. The QIAamp Micro DNA Kit was used to extract genomic DNA from the CD4+ T cells.

Measured from the cysteine to the phenylalanine, the CDR3 is 13 residues long. Only CDR3 DNA remains: 39 bases, in frame from the first base. The germline V gene specifies SGHRS as CDR1 and YFSETQ as CDR2. Trimming at the junction amounts to 5 bases on V and 2 bases on J, and the germline ends lie 10 bases apart. What the study reported, not specific to this receptor: Small numbers of patients and of tested TCRs limited the study. In about 60% of donors, memory CD4+ clonotypes turned up that crossrecognized SARS-CoV-2 and at least one common cold coronavirus spike. Pre-pandemic and post-infection samples were not both contributed by any donor, so tracing of the source of pre-existing responses was limited. Crossreactive clones showed significantly weaker SARS-CoV-2-driven expansion than monoreactive clones, consistent with antigenic imprinting. Since the crossreactivity analysis centred on spike protein, crossreactivity against other viral proteins was not assessed.

Source material: CD4+ T cells from PBMCs, cultured in vitro. The V gene is TRBV5-1 and the J gene is TRBJ1-1; the best D guess is TRBD1, with 5 bases matching. The clonotype comes from a human donor in good health. Here is the DNA: TGCGCCAGCAGTACAGGCGGTAACACTGAAGCTTTCTTT. Its protein is CASSTGGNTEAFF.